Below are 3 T cell receptor beta chains sequenced from a single sample in a study of control samples from healthy donors and cancer patients. TCRdb keeps only in-frame clones here, not all; method: immunoSEQ multiplex PCR. The sample has 150,000 to 200,000 clones; around 90% are singletons. Sample: blood. The receptor set was obtained from a man aged 25 to 40 in good health.

The rearrangement joins TRBV10-1 to TRBJ1-6; D remains unclear. This CDR3 is built from 13 residues. The germline gives CDR1 WNHNN, CDR2 SYGVQD (reference sequence). V lost 11 bases to trimming and J lost 7 bases, with 15 bases between them. CDR3 protein: CAGGRSENSPLHF. CDR3 DNA: TGCGCCGGAGGCCGTTCGGAGAATTCACCCCTCCACTTT.

V usage is TRBV9 and J usage is TRBJ2-6, with D perhaps TRBD1 (5 bases). The CDR3 consists of 15 residues. V gave up 5 bases and J gave up 1 base, with 10 bases separating them. Germline-derived CDR1 and CDR2 are SGDLS and YYNGEE. The CDR3 DNA sequence: TGTGCCAGCAGTCTCCAGGGATCTGGGGCCAACGTCCTGACTTTC. Its translation is CASSLQGSGANVLTF.

The chain recombines TRBV5-1 with TRBJ2-1; 11 nucleotides match TRBD2. CDR1 and CDR2 from the germline V gene are SGHRS and YFSETQ. Trimming cost V 0 bases and J 6 bases; bases outside gene matches: 2. This CDR3 has 15 residues. CDR3 sequence: CASSLVGTSGNEQFF. The CDR3 nucleotides read TGCGCCAGCAGCTTGGTGGGGACTAGCGGCAATGAGCAGTTCTTC.